One T cell receptor (beta chain) is described in this entry. What it recognizes is unknown. This entry belongs to a study of lymphopenia after photon versus proton radiotherapy. There are 13 residues in the CDR3. V was pared by 5 bases and J by 4 bases, with 12 bases between. CDR1 is SGHAT and CDR2 is FQNNGV in the germline V gene. Generated by immunoSEQ multiplex PCR, the TCRdb table keeps only in-frame clones and is missing some. The table has around 50,000 clones, roughly 84% seen once. Study-wide findings and caveats: Authors raise, but do not show, better survival with proton therapy.

The chain employs TRBV11-2 and TRBJ2-7; no clear D. The receptor was derived from a man in his sixties with pancreatic cancer. The specimen comprised peripheral blood, sampled from a patient treated with proton-based radiotherapy. CDR3 sequence: CASSPVSFYEQYF. The DNA of the CDR3 is TGTGCCAGCAGCCCGGTCAGCTTTTACGAGCAGTACTTC.